Sequencing of this TCR beta chain was carried out in a study of CD8 T cells in ankylosing spondylitis. The ends lost 7 bases at V and 5 bases at J; junction bases unmatched: 10. This CDR3 has 16 residues. Per the germline V gene, CDR1 is MNHNS and CDR2 is SASEGT. TCRdb fed the 5' RACE reads into MiXCR, producing one record per CDR3 protein. The sample consists of roughly 240,000 distinct CDR3 sequences, 32% of them appearing once. The TCR sequence derives from a male donor with ankylosing spondylitis or in good health (not recorded which). The chain links TRBV6-1 to TRBJ1-6, with TRBD1 matching over 8 bases. Source material: blood, either unsorted or a sorted T cell fraction (not recorded which). CDR3 sequence (DNA): TGTGCCAGCACCGAGGGACAGGCACCTCATAATTCACCCCTCCACTTT. This sequence encodes CASTEGQAPHNSPLHF.